Sequencing of this TCR beta chain was carried out in a study of T-cell memory formation after mild COVID-19. Regarding the study as a whole: While clones contracting from day 15 to 85 were balanced between CD4 and CD8, later expanders leaned CD4+. Certain responding clones were present in pre-infection memory, suggesting participation of cross-reactive memory. Chiefly within CM and EM were the contracting CD4+ clones; CD8+ ones were within EMRA.

Via MiXCR, TCRdb re-called the 5' RACE reads, giving one row per CDR3 protein. The sample yields 450,000 or so distinct CDR3 sequences, 20% seen once. This clonotype was seen a few times. Its target is not known. This clonotype originated in an adult woman who had mild COVID-19 (a few samples of this study predate the infection). Cell type and time point are not known. Sequencing used PBMCs or a T cell subset sorted from them (not recorded which).

Here the CDR3 reads CSASWQLYGYTF. CDR3 nucleotide sequence: TGCAGTGCTAGTTGGCAGCTCTATGGCTACACCTTC. The V call is TRBV20-1, the J call TRBJ1-2, with D uncertain. The CDR3 has 12 residues. The germline V gene has CDR1 DFQATT and CDR2 SNEGSKA (reference sequence). Between the trimmed V and J ends, which lost 3 bases and 4 bases, there was a span of 9 bases.